The rows below give T cell receptor beta chains drawn from one sample of a study of cytomegalovirus exposure and HLA in healthy donors. Produced via immunoSEQ multiplex PCR; TCRdb's table is partial and in-frame only. Among roughly 140,000 clones listed, around three fifths were seen once. Sequences were obtained from PBMCs. The receptors stem from a woman in her 30s in good health and CMV-seropositive. The CDR3 runs from the conserved cysteine through the conserved F or W. D genes are given only for firm matches. Only part of the rows carry a size: once, few, many, or a class if the clone is expanded.

V	D	J	size	DNA	CDR3
TRBV5-1	.	TRBJ2-1	.	TGCGCCAGCAGCTTTTCAGGGGGGAATGAGCAGTTCTTC	CASSFSGGNEQFF
TRBV5-1	TRBD1	TRBJ2-2	.	TGCGCCAGCAGCCCAAAACAGGGGGTGAACACCGGGGAGCTGTTTTTT	CASSPKQGVNTGELFF
TRBV6-5	.	TRBJ2-1	.	TGTGCCAGCCCCAGGGGCAATGAGCAGTTCTTC	CASPRGNEQFF
TRBV4-1	TRBD1	TRBJ1-5	few	TGCGCCAGCAGCCAAGGGCCCCAGGGGGGTAGCAATCAGCCCCAGCATTTT	CASSQGPQGGSNQPQHF
TRBV6-6	.	TRBJ2-3	.	TGTGCCAGCAGTTACTATCAGGGGTTGGATACGCAGTATTTT	CASSYYQGLDTQYF
TRBV27	TRBD2	TRBJ2-7	.	TGTGCCAGCAGCCCTGTGGCTAGCGGGAGGGACGAGCAGTACTTC	CASSPVASGRDEQYF
TRBV15	TRBD2	TRBJ2-5	.	TGTGCCACCGCCCCGGGAGGCTGGGAGACCCAGTACTTC	CATAPGGWETQYF
TRBV27	.	TRBJ1-2	.	TGTGCCAGCAGTTTATATAAGGGGTTCTATGGCTACACCTTC	CASSLYKGFYGYTF
TRBV19	.	TRBJ1-2	once	TGTGCCAGTAGTATAATCCCCAACGGGGGCTACACCTTC	CASSIIPNGGYTF
TRBV11-2	TRBD1	TRBJ1-4	.	TGTGCCAGCAGCTTAGCTCCCAGGGGGAAACTGTTTTTT	CASSLAPRGKLFF
TRBV5-6	.	TRBJ1-2	.	TGTGCCAGCAGCTTGGCGGGGGACTATGGCTACACCTTC	CASSLAGDYGYTF
TRBV5-1	.	TRBJ1-2	.	TGCGCCAGCAGCAGTTTCGGGTCCAGCTATGGCTACACCTTC	CASSSFGSSYGYTF
TRBV18	.	TRBJ1-1	.	TGTGCCAGCTCACCATTCGCAGGAATTGGGAACACTGAAGCTTTCTTT	CASSPFAGIGNTEAFF
TRBV7-2	.	TRBJ2-7	.	TGTGCCAGCAGCTACCGAAGAAACTACGAGCAGTACTTC	CASSYRRNYEQYF
TRBV7-8	.	TRBJ2-1	.	TGTGCCAGCAGACAGCCGACTAGAGACAATGAGCAGTTCTTC	CASRQPTRDNEQFF
TRBV4-1	.	TRBJ1-1	.	TGCGCCAGCAGCCAAGGTTGGGCAAACACTGAAGCTTTCTTT	CASSQGWANTEAFF
TRBV4-2	TRBD1	TRBJ1-1	.	TGTGCCAGCAGCCATAGCGACAGGGGGAACACTGAAGCTTTCTTT	CASSHSDRGNTEAFF
TRBV4-1	.	TRBJ1-6	.	TGCGCCAGCAGCCAAGATCTCGGCAGAGGGATCTATAATTCACCCCTCCACTTT	CASSQDLGRGIYNSPLHF
TRBV7-9	.	TRBJ2-6	few	TGTGCCAGCAGCCCGAGACTTAGCTCTGGGGCCAACGTCCTGACTTTC	CASSPRLSSGANVLTF
TRBV2	.	TRBJ1-1	.	TGTGCCAGCACTTCAGGGGCTGGAACTGAAGCTTTCTTT	CASTSGAGTEAFF
TRBV6-5	TRBD1	TRBJ2-1	.	TGTGCCAGCAGTGCCGGGACAGGTCTCAATGAGCAGTTCTTC	CASSAGTGLNEQFF
TRBV4-1	.	TRBJ1-4	.	TGCGCCAGCAGCCGGACGGCGGGGGCTAATGAAAAACTGTTTTTT	CASSRTAGANEKLFF
TRBV29-1	TRBD1	TRBJ1-1	.	TGCAGCGTTGGGGTCGACAGGGCGACCGAAGCTTTCTTT	CSVGVDRATEAFF
TRBV5-4	.	TRBJ2-1	few	TGTGCCAGCAGCTTGAATCGTCTAAGCCAGGATGAGCAGTTCTTC	CASSLNRLSQDEQFF
TRBV6-5	.	TRBJ1-1	.	TGTGCCAGCAGTCGTACAGGGTGGGCCACTGAGGCTTTCTTT	CASSRTGWATEAFF
TRBV2	.	TRBJ2-1	few	TGTGCCAGCATCGGGCCGGGGTCGGGAAATAAGGGTATCGCCTACGAGCAGTTCTTC	CASIGPGSGNKGIAYEQFF
TRBV9	TRBD1	TRBJ1-2	few	TGTGCCAGCAGCGCGGGACAGCTCTCGATCTACACCTTC	CASSAGQLSIYTF
TRBV5-1	TRBD2	TRBJ2-7	.	TGCGCCAGCAGCTTGCGCGGGGGGGGAACCTACGAGCAGTACTTC	CASSLRGGGTYEQYF
TRBV18	.	TRBJ1-2	.	TGTGCCAGCTCACCAACCAGGGAAAGCGGCTACACCTTC	CASSPTRESGYTF
TRBV5-6	.	TRBJ1-2	once	TGTGCCAGCTTGGGGGCAGTTCGGTTTGGCTACACCTTC	CASLGAVRFGYTF
TRBV9	TRBD1	TRBJ1-4	.	TGTGCCAGCAGTCGGACAGGGAAAAATGAAAAACTGTTTTTT	CASSRTGKNEKLFF
TRBV11-3	.	TRBJ2-7	few	TGTGCCAGCAGCTTAGCGGGAAGCGAGCAGTACTTC	CASSLAGSEQYF
TRBV15	.	TRBJ2-7	.	TGTGCCACCAGCAGAGATGTAGCCGGAGGGTTGCAGCAGTACTTC	CATSRDVAGGLQQYF
TRBV5-1	TRBD1	TRBJ1-1	once	TGCGCCAGCAGCTTGGCGCCGGACAGGGCTGAAGCTTTCTTT	CASSLAPDRAEAFF
TRBV7-9	TRBD1	TRBJ2-7	.	TGTGCCAGCAGCTTAGCGGGACAGTCCTACGAGCAGTACTTC	CASSLAGQSYEQYF
TRBV19	TRBD1	TRBJ1-2	.	TGTGCCAGCTCACAAGGGACAGGGAGAGGCTATGGCTACACCTTC	CASSQGTGRGYGYTF
TRBV29-1	.	TRBJ1-1	few	TGCAGCGTACAGTGGGCAGGGGCGGACACTGAAGCTTTCTTT	CSVQWAGADTEAFF
TRBV10-3	.	TRBJ1-6	.	TGTGCCATCAGTGAGTTGGCAGGGATCAATTCACCCCTCCACTTT	CAISELAGINSPLHF
TRBV6-6	.	TRBJ1-4	few	TGTGCCAGCAGGGGGCGTGAAAAACTGTTTTTT	CASRGREKLFF
TRBV2	.	TRBJ1-6	.	TGTGCCAGCAGTGACCCAGTTTTCTATAATTCACCCCTCCACTTT	CASSDPVFYNSPLHF
TRBV11-3	TRBD1	TRBJ1-2	.	TGTGCCAGCAGCGTCGACAGGGCGCGCGGCTACACCTTC	CASSVDRARGYTF
TRBV5-6	TRBD2	TRBJ2-7	.	TGTGCCAGCTCCTCCTGGGGACTAGCGGGATCCGAGCAGTACTTC	CASSSWGLAGSEQYF
TRBV6-1	TRBD1	TRBJ1-1	.	TGTGCCAGCAGTGCAGGACAGGGGAGGAACACTGAAGCTTTCTTT	CASSAGQGRNTEAFF
TRBV5-4	.	TRBJ2-6	few	TGTGCCAGCAGCCCGGGAGGTCCAGGGACACTCTCTGGGGCCAACGTCCTGACTTTC	CASSPGGPGTLSGANVLTF
TRBV7-3	.	TRBJ2-7	few	TGTGCCAGCAGCTTAACGGCGGCTCCCCTCTACGAGCAGTACTTC	CASSLTAAPLYEQYF
TRBV9	TRBD1	TRBJ1-4	.	TGTGCCAGCAGCCCACACAGGGGAGAGGGAAAACTGTTTTTT	CASSPHRGEGKLFF
TRBV2	.	TRBJ2-7	.	TGTGCCAGCAGTGTCCAGCGGGTTTCCCACGAGCAGTACTTC	CASSVQRVSHEQYF
TRBV19	.	TRBJ1-5	few	TGTGCCAGTAGTAATGACAGACCTAATGCCCAGCATTTT	CASSNDRPNAQHF
TRBV5-6	.	TRBJ1-5	.	TGTGCCAGCAGCTTGGCCCCGGGGGGGAGCAATCAGCCCCAGCATTTT	CASSLAPGGSNQPQHF
TRBV5-6	TRBD2	TRBJ2-1	.	TGTGCCAGCAGCTTGAGACTAGCGGAGGAGCACAATGAGCAGTTCTTC	CASSLRLAEEHNEQFF
TRBV7-6	.	TRBJ2-7	few	TGTGCCAGCAGCGGGGACTTCCCGGAGGAGCAGTACTTC	CASSGDFPEEQYF
TRBV6-5	TRBD1	TRBJ1-5	.	TGTGCCAGCAGTAAGGACAGGCCGCGGGTTCAGCCCCAGCATTTT	CASSKDRPRVQPQHF
TRBV4-1	.	TRBJ2-2	.	TGCGCCAGCAGCCCAGGGGCCCGATTCAACACCGGGGAGCTGTTTTTT	CASSPGARFNTGELFF